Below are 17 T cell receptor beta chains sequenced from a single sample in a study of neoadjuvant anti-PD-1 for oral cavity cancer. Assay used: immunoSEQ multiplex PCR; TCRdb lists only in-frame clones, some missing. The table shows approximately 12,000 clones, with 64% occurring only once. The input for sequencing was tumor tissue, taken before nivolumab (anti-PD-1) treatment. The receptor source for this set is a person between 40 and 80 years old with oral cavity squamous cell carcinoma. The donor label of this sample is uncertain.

This CDR3 reads CASKLQGGSEAFF. The CDR3 DNA follows: TGTGCCAGCAAGCTCCAGGGTGGTAGCGAAGCTTTCTTT. This sequence joins TRBV6-5 and TRBJ1-1; a weak D match, TRBD1 (5 bases). In germline, CDR1 is MNHEY, CDR2 SVGAGI. V lost 7 bases, J lost 8 bases, and 17 bases lay in between. The CDR3 loop spans 13 amino acids.

Written as DNA, the CDR3 is TGCGCCAGCAGCCAAGAAGCGGGGAGGCGCACTGAAGCTTTCTTT. Amino acids: CASSQEAGRRTEAFF. The rearrangement uses TRBV4-1 and TRBJ1-1; D ambiguous. The V and J ends lost 0 bases and 4 bases respectively, with 12 bases between them. Germline V gene data show CDR1 as MGHRA and CDR2 as YSYEKL. The CDR3 covers 15 residues.

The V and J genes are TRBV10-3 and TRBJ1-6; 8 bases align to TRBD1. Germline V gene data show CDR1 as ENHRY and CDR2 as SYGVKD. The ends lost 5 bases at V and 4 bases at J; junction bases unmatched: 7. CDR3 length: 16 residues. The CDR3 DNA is TGTGCCATCAGTCCCTCGACAGGGGAATATAATTCACCCCTCCACTTT. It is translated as CAISPSTGEYNSPLHF.

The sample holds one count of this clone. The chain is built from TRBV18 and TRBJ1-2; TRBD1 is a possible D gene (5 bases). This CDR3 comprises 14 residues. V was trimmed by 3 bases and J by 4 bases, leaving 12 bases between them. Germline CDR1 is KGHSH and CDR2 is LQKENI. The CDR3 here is CASSPGKGAYGYTF. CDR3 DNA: TGTGCCAGCTCACCGGGGAAAGGGGCCTATGGCTACACCTTC.

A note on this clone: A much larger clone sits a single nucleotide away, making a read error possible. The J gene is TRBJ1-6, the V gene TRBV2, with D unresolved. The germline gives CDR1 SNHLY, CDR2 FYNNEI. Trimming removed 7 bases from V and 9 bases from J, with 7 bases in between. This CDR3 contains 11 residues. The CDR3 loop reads CASTYTSPLHF. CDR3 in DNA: TGTGCCAGCACCTACACTTCACCCCTCCACTTT. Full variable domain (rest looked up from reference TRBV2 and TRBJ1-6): EPEVTQTPSHQVTQMGQEVILRCVPISNHLYFYWYRQILGQKVEFLVSFYNNEISEKSEIFDDQFSVERPDGSNFTLKIRSTKLEDSAMYFCASTYTSPLHFGNGTRLTVT.

CDR3 sequence: CASSPSLAVRNTEAFF. Written as DNA, the CDR3 is TGTGCCAGCAGCCCGTCCCTGGCAGTAAGGAACACTGAAGCTTTCTTT. The chain joins TRBV7-2 to TRBJ1-1; D is unclear. Germline V gene sequence: CDR1 SGHTA, CDR2 FQGNSA. V gave up 5 bases and J gave up 1 base, with 17 bases separating them. This CDR3 has 16 residues.

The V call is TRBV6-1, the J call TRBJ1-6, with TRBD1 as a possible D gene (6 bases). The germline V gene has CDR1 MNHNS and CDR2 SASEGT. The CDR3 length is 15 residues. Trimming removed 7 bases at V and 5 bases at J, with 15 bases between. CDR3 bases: TGTGCCAGCACCCTAGACAGGCCCGATAATTCACCCCTCCACTTT. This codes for CASTLDRPDNSPLHF.

The CDR3 coding sequence is TGTGCCAGCTTCCGGAGCAGGGGGAGTTTGAACACTGAAGCTTTCTTT. Amino acid sequence: CASFRSRGSLNTEAFF. This chain uses TRBV5-6 with TRBJ1-1, with TRBD1 matching 7 bases. The CDR3 spans 16 residues. CDR1 and CDR2 from the germline V gene are SGHDT and YYEEEE. V dropped 7 bases and J dropped 0; count of bases not matched to a gene: 12. The full variable domain, completed using reference TRBV5-6 and TRBJ1-1, is DAGVTQSPTHLIKTRGQQVTLRCSPKSGHDTVSWYQQALGQGPQFIFQYYEEEERQRGNFPDRFSGHQFPNYSSELNVNALLLGDSALYLCASFRSRGSLNTEAFFGQGTRLTVV.

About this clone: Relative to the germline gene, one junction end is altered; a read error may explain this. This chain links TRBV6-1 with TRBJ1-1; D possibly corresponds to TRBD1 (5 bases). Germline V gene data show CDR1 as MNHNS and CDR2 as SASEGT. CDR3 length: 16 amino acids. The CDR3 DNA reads TGTGCCAGCAGTGGAAGCCCTCTCGGTGACCGGGACGGAGACGATTTT. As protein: CASSGSPLGDRDGDDF.

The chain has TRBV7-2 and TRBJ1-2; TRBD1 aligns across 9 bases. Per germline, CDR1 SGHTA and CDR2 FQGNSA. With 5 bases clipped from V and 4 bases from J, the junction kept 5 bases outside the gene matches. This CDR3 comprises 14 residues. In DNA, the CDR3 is TGTGCCAGCAGCGAGGGACAGGGACTCTATGGCTACACCTTC. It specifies CASSEGQGLYGYTF.

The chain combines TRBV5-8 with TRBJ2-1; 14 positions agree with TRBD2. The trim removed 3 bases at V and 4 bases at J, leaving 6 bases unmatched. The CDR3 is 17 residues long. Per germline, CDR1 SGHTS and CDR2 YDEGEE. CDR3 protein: CASSSGLAGVRYNEQFF. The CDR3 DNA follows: TGTGCCAGCAGCTCGGGACTAGCGGGGGTTCGGTACAATGAGCAGTTCTTC.

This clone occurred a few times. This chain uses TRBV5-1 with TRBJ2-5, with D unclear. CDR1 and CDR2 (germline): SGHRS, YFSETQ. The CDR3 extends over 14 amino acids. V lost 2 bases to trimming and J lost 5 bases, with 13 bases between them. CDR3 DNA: TGCGCCAGCAGCTTCGGCAGTAGTAGGGAGACCCAGTACTTC. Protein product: CASSFGSSRETQYF.

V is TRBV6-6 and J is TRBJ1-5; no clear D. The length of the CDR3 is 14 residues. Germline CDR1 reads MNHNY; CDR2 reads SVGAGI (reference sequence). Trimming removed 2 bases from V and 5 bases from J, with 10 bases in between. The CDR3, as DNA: TGTGCCAGCAGTTACCTAGGGCCGGATCAGCCCCAGCATTTT. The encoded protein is CASSYLGPDQPQHF.

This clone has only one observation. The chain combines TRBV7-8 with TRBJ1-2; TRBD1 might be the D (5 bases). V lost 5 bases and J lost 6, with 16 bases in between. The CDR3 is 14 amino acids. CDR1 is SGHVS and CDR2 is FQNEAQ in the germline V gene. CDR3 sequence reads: CASSVHRGVDGYTF. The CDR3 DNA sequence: TGTGCCAGCAGCGTCCACCGGGGGGTTGATGGCTACACCTTC.

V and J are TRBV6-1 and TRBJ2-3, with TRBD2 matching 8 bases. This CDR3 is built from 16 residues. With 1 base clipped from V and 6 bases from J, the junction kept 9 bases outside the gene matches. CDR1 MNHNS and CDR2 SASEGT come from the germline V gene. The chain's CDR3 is CASSEGTSISFDTQYF. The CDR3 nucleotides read TGTGCCAGCAGTGAAGGGACTAGCATATCTTTTGATACGCAGTATTTT.

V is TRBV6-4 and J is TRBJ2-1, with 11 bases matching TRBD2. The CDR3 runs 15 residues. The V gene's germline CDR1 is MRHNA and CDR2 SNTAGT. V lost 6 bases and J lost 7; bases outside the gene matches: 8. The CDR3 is CASSQLAGDTNEQFF. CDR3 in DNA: TGTGCCAGCAGCCAACTAGCGGGAGATACGAATGAGCAGTTCTTC.

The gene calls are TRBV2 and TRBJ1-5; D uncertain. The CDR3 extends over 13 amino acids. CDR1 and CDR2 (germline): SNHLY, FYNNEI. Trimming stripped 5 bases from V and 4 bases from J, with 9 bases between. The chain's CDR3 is CASSSGENQPQHF. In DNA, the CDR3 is TGTGCCAGCAGTTCCGGGGAAAATCAGCCCCAGCATTTT.